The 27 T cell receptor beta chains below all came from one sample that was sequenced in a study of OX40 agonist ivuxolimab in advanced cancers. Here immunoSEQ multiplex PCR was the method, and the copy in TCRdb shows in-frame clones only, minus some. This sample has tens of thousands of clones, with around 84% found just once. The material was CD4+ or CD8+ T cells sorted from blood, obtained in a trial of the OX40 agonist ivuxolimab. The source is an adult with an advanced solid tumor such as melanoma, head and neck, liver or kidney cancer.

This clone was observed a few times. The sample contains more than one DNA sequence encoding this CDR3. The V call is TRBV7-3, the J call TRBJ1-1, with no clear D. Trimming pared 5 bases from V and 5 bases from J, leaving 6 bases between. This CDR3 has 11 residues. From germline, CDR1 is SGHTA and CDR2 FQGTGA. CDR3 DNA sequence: TGTGCCAGCAGCGACGGGACTGAAGCTTTCTTT. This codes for CASSDGTEAFF.

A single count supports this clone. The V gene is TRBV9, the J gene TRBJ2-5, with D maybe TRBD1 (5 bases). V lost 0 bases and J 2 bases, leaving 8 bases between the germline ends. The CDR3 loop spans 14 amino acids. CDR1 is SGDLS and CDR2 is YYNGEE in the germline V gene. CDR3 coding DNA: TGTGCCAGCAGCGTAGCTGGACAACAAGAGACCCAGTACTTC. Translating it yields CASSVAGQQETQYF.

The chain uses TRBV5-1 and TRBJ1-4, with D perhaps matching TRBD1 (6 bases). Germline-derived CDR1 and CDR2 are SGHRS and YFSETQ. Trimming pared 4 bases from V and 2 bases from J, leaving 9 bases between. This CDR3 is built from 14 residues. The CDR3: CASSDQGTNEKLFF. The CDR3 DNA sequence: TGCGCCAGCAGCGACCAGGGGACTAATGAAAAACTGTTTTTT.

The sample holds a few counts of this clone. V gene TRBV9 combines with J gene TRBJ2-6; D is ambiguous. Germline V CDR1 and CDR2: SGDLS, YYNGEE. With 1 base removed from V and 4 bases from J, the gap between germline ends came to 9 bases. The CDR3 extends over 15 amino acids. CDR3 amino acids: CASSVMSSGANVLTF. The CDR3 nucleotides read TGTGCCAGCAGCGTAATGAGCTCCGGGGCCAACGTCCTGACTTTC. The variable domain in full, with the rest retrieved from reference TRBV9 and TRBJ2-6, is DSGVTQTPKHLITATGQRVTLRCSPRSGDLSVYWYQQSLDQGLQFLIQYYNGEERAKGNILERFSAQQFPDLHSELNLSSLELGDSALYFCASSVMSSGANVLTFGAGSRLTVL.

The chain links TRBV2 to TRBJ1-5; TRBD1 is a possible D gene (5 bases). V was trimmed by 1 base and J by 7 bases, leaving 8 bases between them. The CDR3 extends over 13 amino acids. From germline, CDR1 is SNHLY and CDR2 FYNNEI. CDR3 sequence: CASSEDGGQPQHF. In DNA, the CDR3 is TGTGCCAGCAGTGAAGATGGGGGGCAGCCCCAGCATTTT. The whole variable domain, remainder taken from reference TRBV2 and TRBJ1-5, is EPEVTQTPSHQVTQMGQEVILRCVPISNHLYFYWYRQILGQKVEFLVSFYNNEISEKSEIFDDQFSVERPDGSNFTLKIRSTKLEDSAMYFCASSEDGGQPQHFGDGTRLSIL.

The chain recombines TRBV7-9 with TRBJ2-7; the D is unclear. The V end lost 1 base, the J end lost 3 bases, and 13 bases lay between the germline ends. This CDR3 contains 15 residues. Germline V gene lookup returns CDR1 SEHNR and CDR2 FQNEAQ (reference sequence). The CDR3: CASSLGSGEYYEQYF. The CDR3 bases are TGTGCCAGCAGCTTAGGAAGTGGGGAATACTACGAGCAGTACTTC.

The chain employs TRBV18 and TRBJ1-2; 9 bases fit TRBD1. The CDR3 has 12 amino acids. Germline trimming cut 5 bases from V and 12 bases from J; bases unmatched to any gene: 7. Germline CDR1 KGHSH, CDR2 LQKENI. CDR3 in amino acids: CASSAPGQGHTF. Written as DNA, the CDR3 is TGTGCCAGCTCAGCCCCGGGACAGGGACACACCTTC.

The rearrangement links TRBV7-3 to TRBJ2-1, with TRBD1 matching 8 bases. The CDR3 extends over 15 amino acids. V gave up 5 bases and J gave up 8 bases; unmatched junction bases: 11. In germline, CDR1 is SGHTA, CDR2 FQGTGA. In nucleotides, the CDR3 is TGTGCCAGCAGCCCTCAACACGGACAGGGCTATGAGCAGTTCTTC. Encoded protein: CASSPQHGQGYEQFF. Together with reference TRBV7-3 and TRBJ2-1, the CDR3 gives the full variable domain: GAGVSQTPSNKVTEKGKYVELRCDPISGHTALYWYRQSLGQGPEFLIYFQGTGAADDSGLPNDRFFAVRPEGSVSTLKIQRTERGDSAVYLCASSPQHGQGYEQFFGPGTRLTVL.

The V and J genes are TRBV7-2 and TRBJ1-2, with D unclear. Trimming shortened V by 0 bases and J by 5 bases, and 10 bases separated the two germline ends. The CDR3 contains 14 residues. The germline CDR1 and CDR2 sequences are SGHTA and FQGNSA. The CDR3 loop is CASSLASWTYGYTF. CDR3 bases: TGTGCCAGCAGCTTAGCATCCTGGACGTATGGCTACACCTTC. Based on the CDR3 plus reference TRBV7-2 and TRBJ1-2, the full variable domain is GAGVSQSPSNKVTEKGKDVELRCDPISGHTALYWYRQSLGQGLEFLIYFQGNSAPDKSGLPSDRFSAERTGGSVSTLTIQRTQQEDSAVYLCASSLASWTYGYTFGSGTRLTVV.

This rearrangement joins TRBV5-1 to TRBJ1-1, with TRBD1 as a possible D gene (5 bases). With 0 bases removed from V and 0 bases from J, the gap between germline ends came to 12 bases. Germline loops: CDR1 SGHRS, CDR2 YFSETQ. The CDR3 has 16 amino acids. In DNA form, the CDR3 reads TGCGCCAGCAGCTTGGCCACAGGTAGCATGAACACTGAAGCTTTCTTT. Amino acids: CASSLATGSMNTEAFF.

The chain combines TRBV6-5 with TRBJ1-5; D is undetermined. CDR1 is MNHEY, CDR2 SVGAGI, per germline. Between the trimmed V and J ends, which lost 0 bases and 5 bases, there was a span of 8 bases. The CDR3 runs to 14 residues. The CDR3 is CASSYSFEDQPQHF. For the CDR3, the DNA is TGTGCCAGCAGTTACTCGTTCGAAGATCAGCCCCAGCATTTT.

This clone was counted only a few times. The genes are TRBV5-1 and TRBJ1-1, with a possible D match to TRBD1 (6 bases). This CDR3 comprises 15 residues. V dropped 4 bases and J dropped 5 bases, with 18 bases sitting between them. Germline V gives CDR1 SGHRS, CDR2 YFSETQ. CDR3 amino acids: CASSLLTGLGTEAFF. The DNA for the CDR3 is TGCGCCAGCAGCCTTCTCACAGGGTTAGGGACTGAAGCTTTCTTT.

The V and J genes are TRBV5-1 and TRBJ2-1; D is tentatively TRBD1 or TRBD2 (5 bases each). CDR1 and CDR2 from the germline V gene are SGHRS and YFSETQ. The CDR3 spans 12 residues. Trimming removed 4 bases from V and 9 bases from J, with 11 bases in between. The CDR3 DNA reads TGCGCCAGCAGCCCCGTTGGGGGTGAGCAGTTCTTC. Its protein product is CASSPVGGEQFF.

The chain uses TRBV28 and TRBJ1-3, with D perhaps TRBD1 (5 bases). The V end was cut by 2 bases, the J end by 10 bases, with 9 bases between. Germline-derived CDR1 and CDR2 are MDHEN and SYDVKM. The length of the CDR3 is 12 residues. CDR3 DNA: TGTGCCAGCAGTTTAAAAGGGGCAACCATATATTTT. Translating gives CASSLKGATIYF.

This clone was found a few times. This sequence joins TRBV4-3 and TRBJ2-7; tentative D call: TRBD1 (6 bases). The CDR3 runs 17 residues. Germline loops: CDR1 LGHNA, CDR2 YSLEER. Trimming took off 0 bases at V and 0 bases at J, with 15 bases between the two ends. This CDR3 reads CASSQDRAGAYSYEQYF. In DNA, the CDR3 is TGCGCCAGCAGCCAAGATCGGGCAGGGGCCTACTCCTACGAGCAGTACTTC.

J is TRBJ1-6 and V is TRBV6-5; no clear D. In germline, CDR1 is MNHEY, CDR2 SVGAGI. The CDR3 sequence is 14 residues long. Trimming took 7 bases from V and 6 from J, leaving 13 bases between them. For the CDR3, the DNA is TGTGCCAGCACCCGGCCGGGCCTTAATTCACCCCTCCACTTT. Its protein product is CASTRPGLNSPLHF.

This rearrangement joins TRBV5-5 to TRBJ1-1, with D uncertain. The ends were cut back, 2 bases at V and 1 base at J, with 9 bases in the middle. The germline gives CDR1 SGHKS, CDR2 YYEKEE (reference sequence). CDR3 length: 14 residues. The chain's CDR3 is CASSFGVANTEAFF. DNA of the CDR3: TGTGCCAGCAGCTTTGGAGTGGCGAACACTGAAGCTTTCTTT.

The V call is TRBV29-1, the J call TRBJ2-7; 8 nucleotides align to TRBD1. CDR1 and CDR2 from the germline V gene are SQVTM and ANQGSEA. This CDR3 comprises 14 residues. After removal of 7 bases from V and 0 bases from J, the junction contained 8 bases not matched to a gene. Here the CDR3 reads CSATGQEISYEQYF. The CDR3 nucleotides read TGCAGCGCCACGGGACAGGAGATCTCCTACGAGCAGTACTTC.

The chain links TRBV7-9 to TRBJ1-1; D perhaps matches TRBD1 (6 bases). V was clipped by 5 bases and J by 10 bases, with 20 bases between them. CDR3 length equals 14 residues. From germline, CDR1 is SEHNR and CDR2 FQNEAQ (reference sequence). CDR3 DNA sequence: TGTGCCAGCAGCGTAGAGGGTAGGGGGGAGCGAGCTTTCTTT. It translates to CASSVEGRGERAFF.

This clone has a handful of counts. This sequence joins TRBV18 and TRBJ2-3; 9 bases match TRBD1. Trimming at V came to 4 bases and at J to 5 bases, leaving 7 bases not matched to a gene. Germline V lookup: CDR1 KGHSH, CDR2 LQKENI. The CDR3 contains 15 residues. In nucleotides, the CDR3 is TGTGCCAGCTCACGCCGGGACAGGGAGGAAGATACGCAGTATTTT. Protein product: CASSRRDREEDTQYF.

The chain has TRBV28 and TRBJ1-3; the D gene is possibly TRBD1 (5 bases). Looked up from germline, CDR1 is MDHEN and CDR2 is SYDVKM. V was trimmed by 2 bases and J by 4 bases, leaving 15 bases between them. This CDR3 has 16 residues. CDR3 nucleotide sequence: TGTGCCAGCAGTTTACACGGGACTTCGTTCGGAAACACCATATATTTT. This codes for CASSLHGTSFGNTIYF.

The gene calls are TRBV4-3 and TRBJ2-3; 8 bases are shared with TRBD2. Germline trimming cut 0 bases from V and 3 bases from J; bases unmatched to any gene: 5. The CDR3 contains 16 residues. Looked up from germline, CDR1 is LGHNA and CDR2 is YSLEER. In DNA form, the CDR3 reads TGCGCCAGCAGCCAAGATCCCAGCGGGAGTACAGATACGCAGTATTTT. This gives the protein CASSQDPSGSTDTQYF.

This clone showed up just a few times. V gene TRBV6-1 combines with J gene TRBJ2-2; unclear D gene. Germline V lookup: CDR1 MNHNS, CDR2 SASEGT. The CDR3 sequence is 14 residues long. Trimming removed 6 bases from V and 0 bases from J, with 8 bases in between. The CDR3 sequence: CASRTDTNTGELFF. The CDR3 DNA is TGTGCCAGCAGAACTGACACGAACACCGGGGAGCTGTTTTTT.

The CDR3 sequence is CASSPSTGRENTEAFF. In DNA, the CDR3 is TGTGCCAGCTCACCCTCAACAGGACGGGAGAACACTGAAGCTTTCTTT. The chain carries TRBV18 and TRBJ1-1; a weak D match, TRBD1 (5 bases). This CDR3 is 16 amino acids long. With 3 bases removed from V and 1 base from J, the gap between germline ends came to 15 bases. Germline V CDR1 and CDR2: KGHSH, LQKENI.

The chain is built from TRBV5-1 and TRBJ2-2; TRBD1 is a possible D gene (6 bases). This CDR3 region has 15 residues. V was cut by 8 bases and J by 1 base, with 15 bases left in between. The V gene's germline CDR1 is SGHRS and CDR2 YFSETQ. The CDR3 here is CASTLRGGNTGELFF. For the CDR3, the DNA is TGCGCCAGTACCCTCCGAGGGGGGAACACCGGGGAGCTGTTTTTT.

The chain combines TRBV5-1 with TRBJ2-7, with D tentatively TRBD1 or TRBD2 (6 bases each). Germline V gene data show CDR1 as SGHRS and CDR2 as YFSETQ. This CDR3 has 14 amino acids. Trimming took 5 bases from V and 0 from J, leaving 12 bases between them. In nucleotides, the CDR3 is TGCGCCAGCAGAGGGGGAGGAAGCTCCTACGAGCAGTACTTC. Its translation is CASRGGGSSYEQYF.

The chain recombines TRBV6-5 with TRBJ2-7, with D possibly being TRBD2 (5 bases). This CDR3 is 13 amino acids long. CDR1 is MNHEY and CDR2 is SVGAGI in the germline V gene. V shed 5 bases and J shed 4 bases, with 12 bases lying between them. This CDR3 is CASSRTRDYEQYF. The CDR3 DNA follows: TGTGCCAGCAGTCGAACCCGGGATTACGAGCAGTACTTC.